The T cell receptor beta chain described here comes from a study of T cells after yellow fever vaccination. Study as a whole: Each low-cell-number fraction was prepared by means of SMART-Seq v4 Ultra Low Input. Study results and caveats: Clones that expanded after primary vaccination mostly reappeared after the booster (roughly 96% CD4, 70% to 90% CD8).

From the 5' RACE reads, TCRdb called clonotypes with MiXCR, one entry per CDR3 protein. The profile shows some 550,000 distinct CDR3 sequences, less than 20% of them singletons. In regard to this clonotype: Its antigen is still unknown.

CDR1 and CDR2 from the germline V gene are SGHRS and YFSETQ. This CDR3 has 16 residues. J was trimmed by 5 bases and V by 0 bases; bases with no gene match: 8. The sequence was obtained from a man aged 30 to 45 who received the YFV17D yellow fever vaccine. V usage is TRBV5-1 and J usage is TRBJ2-5; TRBD1 aligns across 9 bases. The sample in question was PBMCs, obtained 15 days after the yellow fever booster vaccination. CDR3 DNA: TGCGCCAGCAGCTTGGCGCCGGGACAGGGCGGTGAGACCCAGTACTTC. It is translated as CASSLAPGQGGETQYF.